Included here is one T cell receptor beta chain sequence, with context. Its antigen is still unknown. Expressed TCRB transcripts were sequenced after all isolated RNA was converted to cDNA. Assay used: immunoSEQ multiplex PCR; TCRdb lists only in-frame clones, some missing. Here the sample spans about 660,000 clones, around 15% being singletons. This CDR3 region has 13 residues. Germline CDR1 reads MNHEY; CDR2 reads SVGAGI. V was shortened by 6 bases and J by 9 bases, with 15 bases between the two germline ends. This sample stems from a study of beta chain features in type 1 diabetes. Study-wide results and limits: People with Type 1 diabetes carried modestly yet significantly shorter TCRB CDR3s in all four CD4+ subsets.

All of the sorted populations showed purity greater than 98%. V and J are TRBV6-5 and TRBJ2-1; tentatively, D is TRBD2 (6 bases). The receptor was derived from a young man with type 1 diabetes. Sequencing was performed on naive CD4+ T cells from blood. For the CDR3, the DNA is TGTGCCAGCAGCCTCACAGGACTATCTGAGCAGTTCTTC. Encoded protein: CASSLTGLSEQFF.